These T cell receptor beta chains were read from a single sample in a study of T cell repertoires in cytomegalovirus infection. TCRdb independently ran MiXCR on the reads; one entry per CDR3 protein. The repertoire holds about 140,000 distinct CDR3 sequences, with roughly 6% as singletons. Sequenced sample: PBMCs. Receptors originate from a human donor in good health (CMV status not recorded). Some clones in this sample may be carry-over from other donors' samples. CDR3s include the opening cysteine and the closing phenylalanine or tryptophan. D genes are given only for firm matches. Size is stated for part of the rows, as once, few or many counts, or as a class when the clone is expanded.

v_call,j_call,clone_size,d_call,cdr3_nt,cdr3_aa
TRBV20-1,TRBJ1-2,many,TRBD1,TGCAGTGCTAGAGCCCGGACAGGGGGCTGGGGCTACACCTTC,CSARARTGGWGYTF
TRBV29-1,TRBJ1-4,few,TRBD1,TGCAGCGTAGCCGGGACAGGGGGAGAAGCTAATGAAAAACTGTTTTTT,CSVAGTGGEANEKLFF
TRBV5-5,TRBJ2-5,NA,NA,TGTGCCAGCAGCTTGGAGAGGCAAGAGACCCAGTACTTC,CASSLERQETQYF
TRBV28,TRBJ1-2,many,NA,TGTGCCAGCAGTTCGCCTCGTGGGGGTAACTATGGCTACACCTTC,CASSSPRGGNYGYTF
TRBV7-2,TRBJ2-1,many,NA,TGTGCCAGCAGCTTAGCGGGGACGGCCTACTACAATGAGCAGTTCTTC,CASSLAGTAYYNEQFF
TRBV28,TRBJ1-6,many,NA,TGTGCCAGCAGTTTAAGTTTAGAGAGAAATTCACCCCTCCACTTT,CASSLSLERNSPLHF
TRBV10-3,TRBJ1-3,many,NA,TGTGCCATCAGTGCATCCCGACAGGTCGCGGGAAACACCATATATTTT,CAISASRQVAGNTIYF
TRBV10-3,TRBJ2-2,many,NA,TGTGCCATCAGTGAGTTTTCAGGGCGGACCGGGGAGCTGTTTTTT,CAISEFSGRTGELFF
TRBV2,TRBJ1-4,many,NA,TGTGCCAGCAGTGAGACAGGTTGGATTGATGAAAAACTGTTTTTT,CASSETGWIDEKLFF
TRBV12-3/TRBV12-4,TRBJ2-3,many,TRBD2,TGTGCCAGCAGAACGGGAGGGTTCACAGATACGCAGTATTTT,CASRTGGFTDTQYF
TRBV7-2,TRBJ1-3,few,NA,TGTGCCAGCAGCTTAGCTGGGCCGAGAGGCTCTGGAAACACCATATATTTT,CASSLAGPRGSGNTIYF
TRBV20-1,TRBJ1-1,NA,NA,TGCAGTGCTGACAAGGATGCCACTGAAGCTTTCTTT,CSADKDATEAFF